Following are 27 T cell receptor beta chains from one sample sequenced in a study of blood T cells in healthy people across ages. Then a second PCR, running about 6 to 12 cycles, was carried out with a sample-barcoded 5' primer and a J-beta primer mix. MiXCR was run by TCRdb on the 5' RACE reads, yielding one entry per CDR3 protein. In the table there are more than 1,000,000 distinct CDR3 sequences, 20% to 25% of which are singletons. These data are also associated with another study on T cells of mothers and their children.

The specimen sequenced was blood. These receptors were collected from a girl aged 2 to 10 in good health.

This clonotype was recorded many times. The chain has TRBV5-8 and TRBJ2-7; 9 nucleotides line up with TRBD1. The germline gives CDR1 SGHTS, CDR2 YDEGEE. Trimming took 3 bases from V and 0 from J; bases not matched to a gene: 1. The CDR3 loop spans 14 amino acids. In DNA, the CDR3 is TGTGCCAGCAGCTGGGGACAGGGCTCCTACGAGCAGTACTTC. It translates to CASSWGQGSYEQYF.

This chain joins TRBV27 and TRBJ2-7, with 11 bases aligning to TRBD2. V dropped 4 bases and J dropped 5; count of bases not matched to a gene: 7. CDR1 is MNHEY and CDR2 is SMNVEV in the germline V gene (reference sequence). CDR3 size: 15 residues. The CDR3 DNA reads TGTGCCAGCAGTTCGGGGACTAGCGGAGGGAACGAGCAGTACTTC. Encoded protein: CASSSGTSGGNEQYF.

As to this clonotype: At one end the junction does not follow the germline gene, possibly because of a read error. The CDR3 DNA is TGTGCCAGTAGTCTTCCGGAAACTAATGAACAACTGTTTTTT. It yields the protein CASSLPETNEQLFF. The V gene is TRBV19, the J gene TRBJ1-4, with D unresolved. The V gene's germline CDR1 is LNHDA and CDR2 SQIVND (reference sequence). The CDR3 spans 14 residues. Based on the CDR3 plus reference TRBV19 and TRBJ1-4, the full variable domain is DGGITQSPKYLFRKEGQNVTLSCEQNLNHDAMYWYRQDPGQGLRLIYYSQIVNDFQKGDIAEGYSVSREKKESFPLTVTSAQKNPTAFYLCASSLPETNEQLFFGSGTQLSVL.

The chain is built from TRBV24-1 and TRBJ2-2; D perhaps matches TRBD2 (5 bases). This CDR3 has 13 amino acids. The germline CDR1 and CDR2 sequences are KGHDR and SFDVKD. The V end was cut by 5 bases, the J end by 4 bases, with 7 bases between. In DNA form, the CDR3 reads TGTGCCACCAGTGGACTACCCACCGGGGAGCTGTTTTTT. This encodes CATSGLPTGELFF.

This clonotype was found a few times. The V and J genes are TRBV7-8 and TRBJ2-7; tentative D call: TRBD2 (6 bases). Deletions cut 5 bases from V and 3 bases from J, with 20 bases between. This CDR3 spans 16 amino acids. Germline CDR1 reads SGHVS; CDR2 reads FQNEAQ. The CDR3 nucleotides read TGTGCCAGCAGCGTCGGGATGGCATCCGGGGGCTACGAGCAGTACTTC. Its protein is CASSVGMASGGYEQYF.

The V and J genes are TRBV20-1 and TRBJ1-2; TRBD1 might be the D (5 bases). Germline CDR1 reads DFQATT; CDR2 reads SNEGSKA (reference sequence). The CDR3 consists of 14 residues. The ends were cut back, 0 bases at V and 4 bases at J, with 12 bases in the middle. The CDR3 reads CSARDHGGGYGYTF. CDR3 nucleotides: TGCAGTGCTAGAGATCATGGGGGGGGCTATGGCTACACCTTC.

The rearrangement joins TRBV5-1 to TRBJ1-2; D is ambiguous. Trimming took 2 bases from V and 2 from J, leaving 7 bases between them. The CDR3 consists of 13 residues. CDR1 and CDR2 from the germline V gene are SGHRS and YFSETQ. The CDR3 bases are TGCGCCAGCAGCTTATACGGGAACTATGGCTACACCTTC. Amino acids: CASSLYGNYGYTF.

In its sample, this clonotype was seen a few times. The chain carries TRBV24-1 and TRBJ2-1; TRBD1 matches 8 bases. The closer fit of TRBJ2-5 to the DNA end suggests the J call may be wrong. The CDR3 spans 14 residues. CDR1 and CDR2 (germline): KGHDR, SFDVKD. DNA of the CDR3: TGTGCCACCGGTAGGACAGGGTGGGAAGAGACCCAGTACTTC. Translating it yields CATGRTGWEETQYF.

The chain recombines TRBV7-6 with TRBJ1-1, with 7 bases that match TRBD1. The ends lost 5 bases at V and 6 bases at J; junction bases unmatched: 15. This CDR3 has 16 residues. From germline, CDR1 is SGHVS and CDR2 FNYEAQ. For the CDR3, the DNA is TGTGCCAGCAGCCATGACAGGGAGCGACTGACCTCTGAAGCTTTCTTT. It codes for CASSHDRERLTSEAFF.

The V and J genes are TRBV27 and TRBJ2-7; D perhaps matches TRBD2 (6 bases). The CDR3 has 16 residues. Deletions cut 5 bases from V and 4 bases from J, with 21 bases between. Germline V CDR1 and CDR2: MNHEY, SMNVEV (reference sequence). CDR3 DNA sequence: TGTGCCAGCAGTACTTCCCTCACGGGAGATTCTTACGAGCAGTACTTC. Residues: CASSTSLTGDSYEQYF.

The chain links TRBV6-1 to TRBJ2-4, with D hard to call. CDR1 and CDR2 from the germline V gene are MNHNS and SASEGT. This CDR3 is built from 16 residues. Trimming took off 3 bases at V and 0 bases at J, with 12 bases between the two ends. CDR3 protein: CASSDPVDLAKNIQYF. The CDR3 nucleotides read TGTGCCAGCAGTGACCCAGTGGACCTAGCCAAAAACATTCAGTACTTC.

This clonotype has at least ten counts. This rearrangement joins TRBV7-3 to TRBJ2-5; 8 nucleotides align to TRBD2. This CDR3 has 15 amino acids. Trimming cost V 2 bases and J 2 bases; bases outside gene matches: 4. The germline CDR1 and CDR2 sequences are SGHTA and FQGTGA. The CDR3 protein is CASSLAGGYQETQYF. Written as DNA, the CDR3 is TGTGCCAGCAGCTTAGCGGGGGGTTATCAAGAGACCCAGTACTTC.

This clonotype was counted only a few times. In nucleotides, the CDR3 is TGCAGCGTCAGTAGCGGGGGGGCTGGTGAGCAGTTCTTC. Protein: CSVSSGGAGEQFF. The rearrangement uses TRBV29-1 and TRBJ2-1, with 11 positions matching TRBD2. The V gene's germline CDR1 is SQVTM and CDR2 ANQGSEA. The length of the CDR3 is 13 residues. V shed 6 bases, J shed 9 bases, and the junction held 7 bases outside the gene matches.

This clonotype was picked up a small number of times. The V call is TRBV13, the J call TRBJ2-7, with D possibly matching TRBD1 (6 bases). The germline V gene has CDR1 PRHDT and CDR2 FYEKMQ (reference sequence). The CDR3 extends over 17 amino acids. Trimming left V 0 bases short and J 2 bases short, with 17 bases between. The CDR3 reads CASSLGHDRTSPYEQYF. As DNA, the CDR3 is TGTGCCAGCAGCTTAGGCCATGACAGGACAAGTCCCTACGAGCAGTACTTC.

This rearrangement joins TRBV29-1 to TRBJ2-3; D is possibly TRBD1 or TRBD2 (7 bases each). V dropped 6 bases and J dropped 6 bases, with 25 bases sitting between them. Germline V gene sequence: CDR1 SQVTM, CDR2 ANQGSEA. CDR3 length equals 16 residues. CDR3 region: CSVEGGQLAGRDTQYF. In nucleotides, the CDR3 is TGCAGCGTCGAGGGGGGACAGCTAGCCGGGAGGGATACGCAGTATTTT.

This clonotype was counted a few times. The V and J genes are TRBV7-2 and TRBJ2-1; 7 nucleotides match TRBD1. V gave up 5 bases and J gave up 7 bases; unmatched junction bases: 14. From germline, CDR1 is SGHTA and CDR2 FQGNSA. CDR3 length equals 16 residues. As DNA, the CDR3 is TGTGCCAGCAGCCCACGTTGGTGGGACAGAGGGAATGAGCAGTTCTTC. Amino acids: CASSPRWWDRGNEQFF. Using reference TRBV7-2 and TRBJ2-1 for the parts outside the CDR3, the full variable domain is GAGVSQSPSNKVTEKGKDVELRCDPISGHTALYWYRQSLGQGLEFLIYFQGNSAPDKSGLPSDRFSAERTGGSVSTLTIQRTQQEDSAVYLCASSPRWWDRGNEQFFGPGTRLTVL.

The J gene is TRBJ2-5, the V gene TRBV5-4, with D perhaps matching TRBD2 (6 bases). The length of the CDR3 is 15 residues. Per germline, CDR1 SGHNT and CDR2 YYREEE (reference sequence). V was cut by 4 bases and J by 2 bases, with 15 bases left in between. CDR3 in DNA: TGTGCCAGCAGCCAAACCCGGGAGAGTCAAGAGACCCAGTACTTC. Its protein product is CASSQTRESQETQYF.

This clonotype has at least ten counts. The J gene is TRBJ1-5, the V gene TRBV5-8; 9 bases align to TRBD1. CDR3 length: 15 amino acids. The V and J ends lost 2 bases and 5 bases, in that order; junction bases with no gene match: 5. Germline values: CDR1 SGHTS, CDR2 YDEGEE. The CDR3 nucleotides are TGTGCCAGCAGCTTCGGGACAGGGTCTTATCAGCCCCAGCATTTT. Its translation is CASSFGTGSYQPQHF.

This chain connects TRBV7-8 to TRBJ1-1; D is perhaps TRBD1 (5 bases). CDR1 SGHVS and CDR2 FQNEAQ come from the germline V gene. The CDR3 totals 13 residues. Trimming shortened V by 1 base and J by 7 bases, and 10 bases separated the two germline ends. The CDR3 loop is CASSLVGEGEAFF. Here the CDR3 DNA reads TGTGCCAGCAGCTTAGTAGGGGAAGGTGAAGCTTTCTTT.

The chain couples TRBV2 to TRBJ2-3, with D maybe TRBD2 (5 bases). The CDR3 is 17 amino acids. Trimming removed 8 bases at V and 3 bases at J, with 24 bases between. Germline V gene lookup returns CDR1 SNHLY and CDR2 FYNNEI. CDR3 sequence reads: CASSYHQRERVTDTQYF. DNA of the CDR3: TGTGCCAGCTCCTACCACCAACGAGAGAGGGTAACAGATACGCAGTATTTT.

The rearrangement uses TRBV28 and TRBJ2-5, with D perhaps TRBD1 or TRBD2 (6 bases each). The DNA end is a closer match to TRBJ2-1, so the J assignment may be wrong. From germline, CDR1 is MDHEN and CDR2 SYDVKM. CDR3 size: 11 residues. The chain's CDR3 is CASEGGNEQFF. The CDR3 region has the DNA TGTGCCAGCGAGGGGGGAAATGAGCAGTTCTTC.

CDR3 in DNA: TGTGCCAGTAGTATTTCACGGGACACTGAAGCTTTCTTT. It encodes CASSISRDTEAFF. J is TRBJ1-1 and V is TRBV19; D unclear. Germline CDR1 LNHDA, CDR2 SQIVND (reference sequence). This CDR3 region has 13 residues. Trimming took 3 bases from V and 3 from J, leaving 8 bases between them. The complete variable domain, with remaining parts taken from reference TRBV19 and TRBJ1-1, reads DGGITQSPKYLFRKEGQNVTLSCEQNLNHDAMYWYRQDPGQGLRLIYYSQIVNDFQKGDIAEGYSVSREKKESFPLTVTSAQKNPTAFYLCASSISRDTEAFFGQGTRLTVV.

Many counts were recorded for this clonotype. The chain recombines TRBV28 with TRBJ2-3; 7 bases map to TRBD2. The V gene end was trimmed by 3 bases and the J gene end by 4 bases; junction bases not matched to a gene: 10. Per germline, CDR1 MDHEN and CDR2 SYDVKM. The CDR3 consists of 16 residues. The CDR3 spells CASSFLASGLSDTQYF. Here the CDR3 DNA reads TGTGCCAGCAGTTTTCTGGCTAGCGGATTGTCAGATACGCAGTATTTT. The full variable domain, completed using reference TRBV28 and TRBJ2-3, is DVKVTQSSRYLVKRTGEKVFLECVQDMDHENMFWYRQDPGLGLRLIYFSYDVKMKEKGDIPEGYSVSREKKERFSLILESASTNQTSMYLCASSFLASGLSDTQYFGPGTRLTVL.

The chain employs TRBV6-6 and TRBJ1-1, with TRBD1 identical over 9 bases. Trimming cost V 4 bases and J 2 bases; bases outside gene matches: 2. The germline V gene has CDR1 MNHNY and CDR2 SVGAGI (reference sequence). The CDR3 loop spans 14 amino acids. The CDR3 DNA sequence: TGTGCCAGCAGTTGGGACAGGGTTAACACTGAAGCTTTCTTT. Residues: CASSWDRVNTEAFF.

This clonotype was counted a few times. Germline is not matched at one junction end, which may reflect a read error. The chain couples TRBV7-9 to TRBJ2-1; D gene unclear. The CDR3 sequence is 14 residues long. Per the germline V gene, CDR1 is SEHNR and CDR2 is FQNEAQ (reference sequence). The CDR3 nucleotides read TGTGCCAGCAGCTTAGCCGGGCTATACAATGAGCAGTCCTTC. As protein: CASSLAGLYNEQSF. The full variable domain, its missing parts supplied by reference TRBV7-9 and TRBJ2-1, is DTGVSQNPRHKITKRGQNVTFRCDPISEHNRLYWYRQTLGQGPEFLTYFQNEAQLEKSRLLSDRFSAERPKGSFSTLEIQRTEQGDSAMYLCASSLAGLYNEQSFGPGTRLTVL.

The rearrangement uses TRBV6-1 and TRBJ1-6; no clear D. The CDR3 has 12 residues. Germline V gene sequence: CDR1 MNHNS, CDR2 SASEGT. The ends were cut back, 6 bases at V and 10 bases at J, with 10 bases in the middle. The CDR3 DNA reads TGTGCCAGCAGGGAGAGGTGGTCACCCCTCCACTTT. Its protein is CASRERWSPLHF.

This clonotype came up a few times. The chain recombines TRBV14 with TRBJ2-5, with D possibly TRBD1 on 6 matching bases. The J call may be wrong; the DNA end is better matched by TRBJ2-1. The CDR3 is 14 residues long. Germline CDR1 SGHDN, CDR2 FVKESK. The CDR3 sequence: CASSQDGGPNEQFF. CDR3 DNA sequence: TGTGCCAGCAGCCAAGATGGGGGCCCCAATGAGCAGTTCTTC.